These 31 T cell receptor beta chains were all obtained from the same sample, sequenced in a study of CD8 T cells in ankylosing spondylitis. In TCRdb, the 5' RACE reads were re-called with MiXCR into one record per CDR3 protein. The sample records some 250,000 distinct CDR3 sequences, about 10% being singletons. The sequencing input was blood, either unsorted or a sorted T cell fraction (not recorded which). These receptors were taken from a male donor with ankylosing spondylitis or in good health (not recorded which).

This clonotype was counted between two and nine times. This chain links TRBV20-1 with TRBJ2-3; D gene ambiguous. V lost 7 bases, J lost 0 bases, and 17 bases lay in between. Germline V gives CDR1 DFQATT, CDR2 SNEGSKA (reference sequence). The CDR3 totals 15 residues. The CDR3 loop reads CSGESTQLSTDTQYF. As DNA, the CDR3 is TGCAGTGGAGAGTCTACCCAACTTAGCACAGATACGCAGTATTTT.

The J gene is TRBJ2-5, the V gene TRBV7-9; either TRBD1 or TRBD2 may supply D (5 bases each). Germline assignment: CDR1 SEHNR and CDR2 FQNEAQ (reference sequence). The CDR3 is 12 residues long. V was clipped by 2 bases and J by 5 bases, with 6 bases between them. Here the CDR3 reads CASSLWDETQYF. Here the CDR3 DNA reads TGTGCCAGCAGCTTATGGGACGAGACCCAGTACTTC.

CDR3 bases: TGTGCCAGCTCCTCCCGAGGCCTCGTAAACAATGAGCAGTTCTTC. Residues: CASSSRGLVNNEQFF. J is TRBJ2-1 and V is TRBV18, with D uncertain. The CDR3 is 15 amino acids. The germline V and J ends were trimmed by 6 bases and 5 bases, with 17 bases remaining between them. Germline CDR1 reads KGHSH; CDR2 reads LQKENI.

This clonotype was recorded many times. CDR3 DNA: TGCGCCAGCAGCTCTATGGGGGGGATGAACACTGAAGCTTTCTTT. It encodes CASSSMGGMNTEAFF. This chain connects TRBV5-1 to TRBJ1-1; D might be TRBD1 (5 bases). Trimming removed 3 bases at V and 0 bases at J, with 12 bases between. This CDR3 has 15 amino acids. Germline CDR1 and CDR2: SGHRS and YFSETQ.

This clonotype has at least ten counts. The genes are TRBV5-1 and TRBJ2-2, with D perhaps matching TRBD1 (6 bases). V lost 6 bases and J lost 6, with 12 bases in between. The CDR3 length is 13 residues. Germline CDR1 and CDR2: SGHRS and YFSETQ. The DNA of the CDR3 is TGCGCCAGCACACAGGGAAGGTCCGGGGAGCTGTTTTTT. It yields the protein CASTQGRSGELFF. Variable domain in full (rest from reference TRBV5-1 and TRBJ2-2): KAGVTQTPRYLIKTRGQQVTLSCSPISGHRSVSWYQQTPGQGLQFLFEYFSETQRNKGNFPGRFSGRQFSNSRSEMNVSTLELGDSALYLCASTQGRSGELFFGEGSRLTVL.

This clonotype has just a few counts. The genes are TRBV19 and TRBJ2-1; no clear D. The germline V gene encodes CDR1 LNHDA and CDR2 SQIVND (reference sequence). The CDR3 covers 16 residues. Deletions cut 5 bases from V and 1 base from J, with 15 bases between. CDR3 protein: CASSSGLTTSYNEQFF. CDR3 in DNA: TGTGCCAGTAGTTCGGGCCTAACAACGTCCTACAATGAGCAGTTCTTC.

This clonotype was seen more than once but under ten times. The rearrangement joins TRBV20-1 to TRBJ2-3; tentatively, D is TRBD2 (6 bases). CDR3 length equals 13 residues. The V gene's germline CDR1 is DFQATT and CDR2 SNEGSKA (reference sequence). Trimming removed 3 bases at V and 1 base at J, with 8 bases between. CDR3 protein: CSASVAGTDTQYF. The CDR3 DNA follows: TGCAGTGCTAGCGTAGCGGGCACAGATACGCAGTATTTT.

There are many counts of this clonotype. The V call is TRBV5-1, the J call TRBJ2-1; D gene uncertain. There are 13 residues in the CDR3. The germline CDR1 and CDR2 sequences are SGHRS and YFSETQ. The V end lost 0 bases, the J end lost 6 bases, and 7 bases lay between the germline ends. The DNA of the CDR3 is TGCGCCAGCAGCTTGGGACCAACCAATGAGCAGTTCTTC. Protein product: CASSLGPTNEQFF.

The sample holds a few counts of this clonotype. The chain employs TRBV10-2 and TRBJ1-6; D remains unclear. This CDR3 spans 14 amino acids. In germline, CDR1 is WSHSY, CDR2 SAAADI. The V gene lost 2 bases and the J gene lost 11 bases, with 13 bases spanning the gap. Written as DNA, the CDR3 is TGCGCCAGCAGTGAGCGGGGTAATCAGGCACCCCTCCACTTT. Its protein product is CASSERGNQAPLHF.

This clonotype has more than one count but fewer than ten. V is TRBV7-3 and J is TRBJ2-2; 11 positions match TRBD2. Germline V gene data show CDR1 as SGHTA and CDR2 as FQGTGA. The V and J ends lost 5 bases and 3 bases, in that order; junction bases with no gene match: 5. The CDR3 consists of 16 residues. Here the CDR3 reads CASSTGLAGHTGELFF. The CDR3 DNA reads TGTGCCAGCAGCACCGGACTAGCGGGCCACACCGGGGAGCTGTTTTTT.

This clonotype was counted at least ten times. V usage is TRBV7-3 and J usage is TRBJ2-7, with 8 bases aligning to TRBD2. The V and J ends lost 5 bases and 2 bases, in that order; junction bases with no gene match: 8. The germline V gene has CDR1 SGHTA and CDR2 FQGTGA. The CDR3 spans 15 residues. Here the CDR3 reads CASSPSSGLPYEQYF. In nucleotides, the CDR3 is TGTGCCAGCAGCCCCTCTAGCGGGCTCCCCTACGAGCAGTACTTC.

The rearrangement links TRBV2 to TRBJ2-5; TRBD2 agrees at 12 bases. The germline gives CDR1 SNHLY, CDR2 FYNNEI. Trimming took 6 bases from V and 7 from J; bases not matched to a gene: 12. This CDR3 has 16 residues. As DNA, the CDR3 is TGTGCCAGCAGCTCCTCTAGCGGGAGGGCCTCGGGGACCCAGTACTTC. It yields the protein CASSSSSGRASGTQYF.

This clonotype showed up just a few times. V usage is TRBV7-2 and J usage is TRBJ2-3; TRBD2 matches 9 bases. The CDR3 sequence is 17 residues long. The trim removed 1 base at V and 4 bases at J, leaving 9 bases unmatched. Germline V gene data show CDR1 as SGHTA and CDR2 as FQGNSA. The CDR3 DNA reads TGTGCCAGCAGCTTAGGTCGATACGCGGGAGGGGCAGATACGCAGTATTTT. It is translated as CASSLGRYAGGADTQYF. Variable domain in full (rest from reference TRBV7-2 and TRBJ2-3): GAGVSQSPSNKVTEKGKDVELRCDPISGHTALYWYRQSLGQGLEFLIYFQGNSAPDKSGLPSDRFSAERTGGSVSTLTIQRTQQEDSAVYLCASSLGRYAGGADTQYFGPGTRLTVL.

V is TRBV19 and J is TRBJ2-7; D might be TRBD2 (5 bases). The CDR3 length is 17 residues. Trimming removed 0 bases from V and 1 base from J, with 16 bases in between. The germline gives CDR1 LNHDA, CDR2 SQIVND (reference sequence). The CDR3 protein is CASSIDLGDTPSYEQYF. The DNA for the CDR3 is TGTGCCAGTAGTATAGATTTGGGAGATACACCTTCCTACGAGCAGTACTTC.

This clonotype appeared many times. The DNA of the CDR3 is TGCGCCAGCAGCTTGGAAATTAACCGGTACGAGCAGTACTTC. Translated, it gives CASSLEINRYEQYF. The chain recombines TRBV5-1 with TRBJ2-7; D uncertain. V lost 0 bases and J 4 bases, leaving 11 bases between the germline ends. CDR1 and CDR2 (germline): SGHRS, YFSETQ. This CDR3 spans 14 amino acids. Full variable domain (missing parts from reference TRBV5-1 and TRBJ2-7): KAGVTQTPRYLIKTRGQQVTLSCSPISGHRSVSWYQQTPGQGLQFLFEYFSETQRNKGNFPGRFSGRQFSNSRSEMNVSTLELGDSALYLCASSLEINRYEQYFGPGTRLTVT.

The chain employs TRBV21-1 and TRBJ2-3; the D call in the table, TRBD1, was not verified against the DNA. TRBV21-1 is an annotated pseudogene. This CDR3 is built from 15 residues. CDR3 amino acids: CASSKWDRGPDTQYF. CDR3 sequence (DNA): TGTGCCAGCAGCAAATGGGACAGGGGTCCCGATACGCAGTATTTT.

There are many counts of this clonotype. J is TRBJ2-1 and V is TRBV12-3 or TRBV12-4; D is possibly TRBD2 (5 bases). The germline V and J ends were trimmed by 3 bases and 4 bases, with 16 bases remaining between them. CDR3 length equals 16 residues. In DNA form, the CDR3 reads TGTGCCAGCAGTTTCGGTTTAGCGACCTTTTACAATGAGCAGTTCTTC. As protein: CASSFGLATFYNEQFF.

Details on this clonotype: At one boundary the junction diverges from the germline segment, which might be a read error. The chain joins TRBV13 to TRBJ2-3; 8 positions agree with TRBD2. There are 16 residues in the CDR3. Germline V gene sequence: CDR1 PRHDT, CDR2 FYEKMQ (reference sequence). In DNA form, the CDR3 reads TGTGTCAGCAGCCTTTGGGGAAGCGGGGGTTTGGATACGCAGTATTTT. This sequence encodes CVSSLWGSGGLDTQYF.

Ten or more counts support this clonotype. The chain recombines TRBV6-1 with TRBJ2-3; 10 positions agree with TRBD2. The CDR3 consists of 13 residues. Germline CDR1 and CDR2: MNHNS and SASEGT. The trim removed 6 bases at V and 6 bases at J, leaving 3 bases unmatched. The CDR3 loop reads CASRLAGPDTQYF. DNA for the CDR3: TGTGCCAGCAGACTAGCGGGACCCGATACGCAGTATTTT.

This clonotype has more than one count but fewer than ten. The rearrangement links TRBV12-3 or TRBV12-4 to TRBJ2-3; 11 bases agree with TRBD2. This CDR3 comprises 15 residues. Unmatched junction bases numbered 5, after V lost 5 bases and J lost 4 bases. The CDR3 spells CASSRLAGSADTQYF. CDR3 coding DNA: TGTGCCAGCAGTCGACTAGCGGGGTCGGCAGATACGCAGTATTTT.

The V and J genes are TRBV9 and TRBJ2-3; D possibly corresponds to TRBD2 (5 bases). CDR1 is SGDLS and CDR2 is YYNGEE in the germline V gene. Trimming pared 0 bases from V and 2 bases from J, leaving 13 bases between. The CDR3 runs to 16 residues. The DNA of the CDR3 is TGTGCCAGCAGCGTAGATGGCGGGCATGACACAGATACGCAGTATTTT. This sequence encodes CASSVDGGHDTDTQYF.

Ten or more counts support this clonotype. This chain links TRBV29-1 with TRBJ2-2, with 9 bases lining up with TRBD2. The CDR3 spans 14 residues. The junction had 6 bases not matched to a gene; V was cut back by 6 bases and J by 4 bases. Germline V gene data show CDR1 as SQVTM and CDR2 as ANQGSEA. Here the CDR3 reads CSVATSGPTGELFF. The CDR3 region has the DNA TGCAGCGTCGCGACTAGCGGCCCCACCGGGGAGCTGTTTTTT.

The V call is TRBV3-1, the J call TRBJ2-7; D perhaps matches TRBD2 (6 bases). The germline V and J ends were trimmed by 2 bases and 4 bases, with 15 bases remaining between them. CDR3 length: 15 amino acids. In germline, CDR1 is LGHDT, CDR2 YNNKEL (reference sequence). CDR3 DNA sequence: TGTGCCAGCAGCCAATTAGGGACTGGAGCTTACGAGCAGTACTTC. Translation: CASSQLGTGAYEQYF.

V gene TRBV2 combines with J gene TRBJ2-1, with 7 bases matching TRBD2. V dropped 8 bases and J dropped 6; count of bases not matched to a gene: 7. CDR1 and CDR2 (germline): SNHLY, FYNNEI. This CDR3 has 13 residues. CDR3 loop: CASDGLGRNEQFF. The CDR3 coding sequence is TGTGCCAGCGACGGACTAGGCCGCAATGAGCAGTTCTTC.

Many counts were recorded for this clonotype. The chain links TRBV5-1 to TRBJ2-1, with TRBD2 as a possible D gene (5 bases). The V gene's germline CDR1 is SGHRS and CDR2 YFSETQ. The CDR3 is 13 residues long. V dropped 2 bases and J dropped 6 bases, with 9 bases sitting between them. DNA for the CDR3: TGCGCCAGCAGCTTTTCGGGATCCAATGAGCAGTTCTTC. Translation: CASSFSGSNEQFF. Full variable domain (remainder filled in from reference TRBV5-1 and TRBJ2-1): KAGVTQTPRYLIKTRGQQVTLSCSPISGHRSVSWYQQTPGQGLQFLFEYFSETQRNKGNFPGRFSGRQFSNSRSEMNVSTLELGDSALYLCASSFSGSNEQFFGPGTRLTVL.

J is TRBJ2-5 and V is TRBV23-1; a possible D gene is TRBD1 (6 bases). TRBV23-1 is an ORF, and what it does is uncertain. The CDR3 contains 18 residues. Trimming pared 2 bases from V and 4 bases from J, leaving 23 bases between. The CDR3: CASSQRYTRDTPRETQYF. DNA of the CDR3: TGCGCCAGCAGTCAACGATATACCCGGGACACCCCCCGAGAGACCCAGTACTTC.

This clonotype was recorded many times. The chain couples TRBV12-3 or TRBV12-4 to TRBJ1-2; 7 bases match TRBD1. This CDR3 is 15 amino acids long. The junction had 13 bases not matched to a gene; V was cut back by 4 bases and J by 8 bases. Here the CDR3 reads CASSSRDSRQQGYTF. CDR3 sequence (DNA): TGTGCCAGCAGTTCCCGGGACAGCCGCCAGCAGGGCTACACCTTC.

This clonotype was observed at least ten times. The CDR3 DNA sequence: TGCAGTGCCAGACTAGCGGGGAGCTACGAGCAGTACTTC. This encodes CSARLAGSYEQYF. The gene calls are TRBV20-1 and TRBJ2-7; 11 bases line up with TRBD2. CDR1 is DFQATT and CDR2 is SNEGSKA in the germline V gene (reference sequence). With 6 bases clipped from V and 3 bases from J, the junction kept 4 bases outside the gene matches. The CDR3 totals 13 residues.

This clonotype was seen a handful of times. Its ends do not fully match the called genes, so a read error is possible. The chain is built from TRBV10-3 and TRBJ2-7; D may match TRBD1 or TRBD2 (5 bases each). The CDR3 runs to 12 residues. Germline V gene lookup returns CDR1 ENHRY and CDR2 SYGVKD. CDR3 region: CAISESLGRGFF. The CDR3 DNA reads TGTGCCATCAGTGAGTCGTTGGGACGGGGCTTCTTC.

The sample holds many counts of this clonotype. The V gene is TRBV12-3 or TRBV12-4, the J gene TRBJ2-3, with D unresolved. The CDR3 is 16 amino acids. Trimming cost V 6 bases and J 2 bases, with 18 bases left between them. The CDR3 coding sequence is TGTGCCAGCAGGAGCATGGGGATAAATCCCACAGATACGCAGTATTTT. Protein: CASRSMGINPTDTQYF.

There are many counts of this clonotype. The V call is TRBV5-5, the J call TRBJ2-3; the match to TRBD1 covers 9 bases. Trimming took 5 bases from V and 7 from J; bases not matched to a gene: 8. The CDR3 is 14 amino acids. Per the germline V gene, CDR1 is SGHKS and CDR2 is YYEKEE (reference sequence). The CDR3 sequence is CASSSGQGRNTQYF. Here the CDR3 DNA reads TGTGCCAGCAGTTCCGGACAGGGGAGAAATACGCAGTATTTT.